This T cell receptor beta chain was sequenced for a study of cytomegalovirus exposure and HLA in healthy donors (dated by TCRdb to 2015 to 2018). The study in broad terms: According to an earlier analysis of 587 of the donors, 200 million or so T cells yielded 120 million or so unique TCR beta sequences and 250 to 350 Gb of sequence data. Every repertoire in the discovery cohort had been generated on one and the same sequencing platform. In a later analysis, previously published TCR beta repertoires from about 640 donors were re-analyzed and high-resolution HLA genotyping was added so that TCR occurrence patterns could be studied. The study used immunosequencing to profile the T cell repertoires of around 600 subjects and linked those repertoires to cytomegalovirus serostatus. Of the 300 to 500 genotyped donors, more than 75% were placed in the genetic ancestry cluster associated with self-reported Caucasian donors. The study aimed to test whether signatures of past pathogen exposure could be identified by cataloging public T cell receptors. An early release covering approximately 600 HLA-typed donors comprised approximately 290 gigabases of sequencing data and some 79 million unique TCR sequences. Donor age, sex, ethnicity and CMV serostatus were compiled together with the repertoire data. Among some 400 genotyped donors of the cohort, an average of around 250,000 unique TCR beta nucleotide sequences was sequenced per donor, of which about 18% were non-productive. Five DR-DQ haplotypes were handled as single units for association and clustering, since linkage in the cohort was strong. In an earlier analysis of roughly 600 of the donors, high-throughput TCR beta sequencing was used to judge whether each TCR beta V gene segment behaved as functional or pseudogenic. The number of donors typed differed by locus, with 629-630 for A, B, C, DRB1 and DQB1, 522 for DQA1, 600 to 610 for DPA1, and around 460 for DPB1. HLA typing included class I and class II loci at four-digit resolution. The later analysis used no new phenotypic data to find candidate immune exposures, relying instead on TCR beta sequences and their occurrence across donors. To predict cytomegalovirus infection status, the study brought together high-throughput TCR immunosequencing, statistical association of individual TCRs with disease status, and machine learning. A later genetic analysis took genome-wide SNP genotypes for about three fifths of the roughly 670 donors and used that subset as a discovery cohort. Along with the approximately 700-subject first cohort, a separate validation cohort of over a hundred different subjects was used. What the study reported, not specific to this receptor: In a later analysis, most CMV-associated TCR beta chains were found to appear HLA-restricted, with HLA associations seemingly driven largely by CMV exposure. A cluster of highly shared sequence variants was judged likely to represent a technical artifact of the sequencing pipeline. A later analysis reported that several top co-occurrence clusters appeared linked to parvovirus B19, influenza, CMV and Epstein-Barr virus. Because HLA typing was missing for some donors at each locus, association tests included only the typed subset. Because counts were too low, about 17 rarely observed V segments, including chromosome 9 orphons, were excluded from the earlier analysis of roughly 580 of the donors. In a later analysis, the rate of TCR association differed among HLA loci, with DRB1 alleles having the most associated TCRs and HLA-C alleles having the fewest. A total of about 180 TCR beta chains were listed by the study as associated with cytomegalovirus. The authors suggested that the approach could potentially be extended to other disease states and immunological phenotypes. CMV serostatus was the only immune exposure information available for the cohort. When HLA alleles, especially DR and DQ, strongly co-occurred, TCR associations were difficult to assign to individual alleles. Linkage disequilibrium might explain the correlated functional status among segregating V segments, but an unknown experimental factor could not be excluded. In a later genetic analysis, a missense DCLRE1C variant was associated with V-gene and J-gene trimming of TCR beta chains, and the association was replicated in an independent cohort. In a later analysis, HLA-associated TCR beta chains were found to be more clonally expanded and to have lower generation probabilities than equally common non-associated chains. A few of the identified cytomegalovirus-associated TCR beta chains were confirmed in vitro to be specific for cytomegalovirus antigens. An earlier analysis of approximately 590 of the donors showed that most TCR beta V segments appeared in productive rearrangements either about 90% or about 30% of the time, which broadly matched IMGT annotations. Sequencing depth was assumed to be roughly uniform across donors in the presence/absence analyses, though that assumption may not hold. In a later analysis, 15,000 to 20,000 TCR beta sequences were associated with specific HLA alleles at a false discovery rate of 0.05. A further reported finding was that TCR beta sequences accurately predicted the HLA-A and HLA-B alleles for most subjects in the first cohort. While some public TCRs were present in many individuals, most TCR sequences turned up only very rarely across donors. A later genetic analysis reported fewer N-insertions in productive TCRs among donors in an Asian-associated ancestry cluster than the roughly 700-donor mean. The cohort was sequenced for TCR beta chains only, and without alpha or paired-chain data the features that could be detected were limited. The classifier was reported to diagnose cytomegalovirus status with high specificity and sensitivity in both the original cohort and the validation cohort.

As for this clone: Its specific antigen is unknown. The input lacks base qualities; no much larger clone sits a single base away.

The library was built by means of the immunoSEQ multiplex PCR assay. The multiplex PCR relied on a mix of 60 forward primers for TCR Vbeta segments and 13 reverse primers for TCR Jbeta segments. Amplification of the CDR3 region of rearranged TCR beta genes was performed with a multiplex PCR assay on genomic DNA. The Illumina HiSeq System was used to sequence the amplified TCR beta libraries as 87-base-pair reads. From the authors' description of their analysis: In a later analysis, tens of millions of unique TCR beta chains were counted across the approximately 670 repertoires, and around 10 million of these chains were shared by at least two donors. Raw reads were error-corrected and collapsed into unique sequences by a nearest-neighbor algorithm in which closely related sequences were merged to remove PCR and sequencing errors. V, D and J gene segments were assigned by aligning CDR3 sequences to IMGT reference sequences. For a sequence to be retained, at least a six-nucleotide match to both a V gene segment and a J gene segment was required. A rearrangement was called productive if the CDR3 had no stop codons and remained in frame with V and J, and every other rearrangement was called non-productive. CDR3 was defined according to IMGT convention as the region running from the second conserved V-encoded cysteine to the conserved J-encoded phenylalanine. The earlier analysis of roughly 590 of the donors excluded any sequence lacking an unambiguous match to a single V gene segment. An earlier analysis of over 450 of the donors classified V segments as functional when productive rearrangements were above 56.7% and as segregating when the standard deviation between donors was above 5%. A statistical classification framework was built for diagnosing cytomegalovirus status from the catalog of TCR beta chain sequences. In a later analysis, TCR nucleotide sequences were compared against IMGT/GENE-DB human TR gene sequences so that V and J genes could be assigned. A later analysis assigned CDR3 sequences and most-parsimonious VDJ recombination scenarios with the TCRdist pipeline. A later analysis defined each TCR beta chain by its CDR3 amino acid sequence plus V-gene family, and excluded reads lacking a unique V-gene family. In a later analysis, approximately 590 highly shared, low-generation-probability nucleotide sequences were removed to address suspected cross-contamination and a sequencing artifact. In a later analysis, a clonal expansion index was calculated for each public chain from normalized within-repertoire ranks of inferred template counts. In a later analysis, generation probabilities were computed with a VDJ recombination model fitted to out-of-frame rearrangements, and the resulting probabilities were checked against IGoR. In a later analysis, TCR-TCR, TCR-HLA and TCR-CMV co-occurrence was scored with hypergeometric tests, and a repertoire-size bias correction was applied to TCR pairs. To estimate false discovery rates, a later analysis permuted the HLA or CMV assignments 20 times. In a later analysis, co-occurring TCRs were grouped using DBSCAN, and TCRdist sequence similarity was added for clustering within HLA-allele-positive subsets. Repertoires with fewer than 30,000 or more than 120,000 public chains were left out of co-occurrence clustering, as were about five repertoires with anomalous nucleotide sharing. TCRdb stores this immuneACCESS table with in-frame sequences only. Part of the clones is absent; in the studies checked, under half of the shortfall reflects unresolved V genes, and no reason is known for the rest. V, J and clone size are taken as reported in that table, and D and trimming were inferred from the DNA itself. This sample holds around 170,000 clones; around 83% were observed only once. In total, the top ten clones hold roughly 0.75% of the sample.

The cohort consisted of 650 to 700 healthy bone marrow donors. At the time of sampling, every cohort member was nominally healthy, though immune exposures that went unrecorded were likely present. The donor tested CMV seronegative, placing the donor among the 350 or so seronegative members of the cohort. Each donor provided a peripheral blood sample, and peripheral blood mononuclear cells were used for TCR beta sequencing. Genomic DNA was extracted from the blood cell samples with the Qiagen DNeasy Blood Extraction Kit. The TCR was taken from a woman between 18 and 29 years old in good health and CMV-seronegative. Specimen: PBMCs.

The DNA sequence reads TGTGCCAGTAAAAAGGGACAGGGATATAATGAAAAACTGTTTTTT. This encodes CASKKGQGYNEKLFF. This chain is built from TRBV19 and TRBJ1-4, with 9 bases aligning to TRBD1. V loses 7 bases at its end and J loses 4 bases; junction bases beyond the gene matches: 7. From the cysteine up to the phenylalanine, the CDR3 has a length of 15 residues. Only the CDR3 DNA stays, 45 bases, in frame from base 1. The germline V gene (reference sequence) sets CDR1 to LNHDA and CDR2 to SQIVND. Full variable domain (CDR3 extended with the reference TRBV19 and TRBJ1-4 proteins): DGGITQSPKYLFRKEGQNVTLSCEQNLNHDAMYWYRQDPGQGLRLIYYSQIVNDFQKGDIAEGYSVSREKKESFPLTVTSAQKNPTAFYLCASKKGQGYNEKLFFGSGTQLSVL.